The 22 T cell receptor beta chains reported below all come from one sample, sequenced in a study of T cells in Graves' hyperthyroidism and ophthalmopathy. Template material for amplifying TCR beta CDR3 regions consisted of RNA transcripts. The study used the HTBI primer set for a first-round RT-PCR of the TCR CDR3. From the multiplex PCR reads, TCRdb called clonotypes with MiXCR, one entry per CDR3 protein. The table includes fewer than 30,000 distinct CDR3 sequences, approximately 54% detected once. Sequenced sample: blood. The receptors originated from a woman aged 40 to 50 with Graves' hyperthyroidism that later progressed to Graves' ophthalmopathy.

This clonotype was seen ten or more times. The V and J genes are TRBV5-1 and TRBJ2-7, with 11 bases aligning to TRBD1. The CDR3 consists of 16 residues. Germline V gene lookup returns CDR1 SGHRS and CDR2 YFSETQ. The junction had 10 bases not matched to a gene; V was cut back by 4 bases and J by 4 bases. The CDR3 DNA sequence: TGCGCCAGCAGCCCCACAGTTGGGACAGGGGGGTACGAGCAGTACTTC. Translation: CASSPTVGTGGYEQYF.

The CDR3 protein is CAGTSGRNEQFF. The CDR3 DNA sequence: TGTGCCGGGACTAGCGGGAGGAATGAGCAGTTCTTC. The chain couples TRBV7-9 to TRBJ2-1, with 15 bases that match TRBD2. Trimming cost V 11 bases and J 7 bases; bases outside gene matches: 0. The CDR3 sequence is 12 residues long. CDR1 and CDR2 from the germline V gene are SEHNR and FQNEAQ (reference sequence).

The chain combines TRBV20-1 with TRBJ2-3; the D gene is possibly TRBD1 (6 bases). The CDR3 spans 14 residues. CDR1 and CDR2 (germline): DFQATT, SNEGSKA (reference sequence). V was trimmed by 6 bases and J by 2 bases, leaving 15 bases between them. DNA of the CDR3: TGCAGTGCGACTGGACAGCTGGCCACAGATACGCAGTATTTT. As protein: CSATGQLATDTQYF.

The gene calls are TRBV12-3 or TRBV12-4 and TRBJ2-1, with 7 nucleotides matching TRBD2. The CDR3 loop spans 14 amino acids. J lost 7 bases, V lost 5 bases, and 8 bases had no gene match. The CDR3 DNA sequence: TGTGCCAGCAGTCCGAAGGACGGGAGGAATGAGCAGTTCTTC. Translation: CASSPKDGRNEQFF.

This clonotype has a count of ten or more. V usage is TRBV5-1 and J usage is TRBJ1-4; 9 nucleotides line up with TRBD1. This CDR3 spans 14 amino acids. Losses at the gene ends were 4 bases for V and 5 bases for J; bases not matched to a gene: 3. Germline CDR1 reads SGHRS; CDR2 reads YFSETQ. CDR3 sequence reads: CASSPDRGNEKLFF. Here the CDR3 DNA reads TGCGCCAGCAGCCCGGACAGGGGAAATGAAAAACTGTTTTTT.

There are many counts of this clonotype. The chain joins TRBV6-5 to TRBJ2-1; 8 bases are a match to TRBD2. CDR1 is MNHEY, CDR2 SVGAGI, per germline. V lost 6 bases and J lost 2; bases outside the gene matches: 6. This CDR3 contains 15 residues. This CDR3 reads CASSITSGTYNEQFF. The DNA for the CDR3 is TGTGCCAGCAGCATAACTAGCGGTACCTACAATGAGCAGTTCTTC.

The rearrangement uses TRBV2 and TRBJ2-1; D may be TRBD2 (6 bases). The V end was cut by 6 bases, the J end by 6 bases, with 18 bases between. The CDR3 contains 15 residues. Germline V CDR1 and CDR2: SNHLY, FYNNEI. The CDR3 is CASRLGTPQVNEQFF. The DNA of the CDR3 is TGTGCCAGCAGACTCGGGACTCCCCAGGTCAATGAGCAGTTCTTC. Filled out from reference TRBV2 and TRBJ2-1, the complete variable domain reads EPEVTQTPSHQVTQMGQEVILRCVPISNHLYFYWYRQILGQKVEFLVSFYNNEISEKSEIFDDQFSVERPDGSNFTLKIRSTKLEDSAMYFCASRLGTPQVNEQFFGPGTRLTVL.

In this sample, this clonotype turned up a few times. This chain links TRBV20-1 with TRBJ2-7; D might be TRBD1 or TRBD2, each matching 6 bases. The germline V gene has CDR1 DFQATT and CDR2 SNEGSKA (reference sequence). The CDR3 has 12 residues. The CDR3 DNA follows: TGCAGCGTCGAGAGGGGGAGGAAAGAGCAGTACTTC. Translating it yields CSVERGRKEQYF.

The chain employs TRBV7-2 and TRBJ1-1; the D gene is possibly TRBD1 (6 bases). V lost 5 bases to trimming and J lost 2 bases, with 15 bases between them. The germline V gene encodes CDR1 SGHTA and CDR2 FQGNSA. The CDR3 contains 15 residues. The CDR3 loop is CASSHQGTLNTEAFF. As DNA, the CDR3 is TGTGCCAGCAGCCACCAAGGGACACTTAACACTGAAGCTTTCTTT.

The rearrangement joins TRBV9 to TRBJ1-6, with D unresolved. The germline gives CDR1 SGDLS, CDR2 YYNGEE. V was trimmed by 0 bases and J by 7 bases, leaving 8 bases between them. This CDR3 comprises 14 residues. The CDR3: CASSVGRQNSPLHF. The DNA of the CDR3 is TGTGCCAGCAGCGTAGGACGGCAAAATTCACCCCTCCACTTT.

Regarding this clonotype: A much larger clone is a single base away; this may be a read error. This rearrangement joins TRBV3-1 to TRBJ1-4; TRBD1 is a possible D gene (5 bases). CDR3 length: 14 amino acids. Germline values: CDR1 LGHDT, CDR2 YNNKEL (reference sequence). CDR3 in amino acids: CAGSRGGGYEKLFF. The DNA for the CDR3 is TGTGCCGGCAGCCGTGGGGGAGGGTATGAAAAACTGTTTTTT. Together with reference TRBV3-1 and TRBJ1-4, the CDR3 gives the full variable domain: DTAVSQTPKYLVTQMGNDKSIKCEQNLGHDTMYWYKQDSKKFLKIMFSYNNKELIINETVPNRFSPKSPDKAHLNLHINSLELGDSAVYFCAGSRGGGYEKLFFGSGTQLSVL.

This clonotype came up a few times. The V gene is TRBV24-1, the J gene TRBJ2-3, with D possibly TRBD1 on 5 matching bases. The CDR3 runs to 15 residues. The germline V and J ends were trimmed by 2 bases and 4 bases, with 12 bases remaining between them. Germline assignment: CDR1 KGHDR and CDR2 SFDVKD. The CDR3 nucleotides read TGTGCCACCAGTGATTGGCAGGGCGCGTCAGATACGCAGTATTTT. It is translated as CATSDWQGASDTQYF.

This clonotype was detected only a few times. V gene TRBV28 combines with J gene TRBJ2-1; 10 bases are a match to TRBD2. This CDR3 region has 22 residues. Trimming cost V 6 bases and J 7 bases; bases outside gene matches: 30. CDR1 is MDHEN, CDR2 SYDVKM, per germline. The CDR3 reads CASSTQTNEAGGLYGFANEQFF. For the CDR3, the DNA is TGTGCCAGCAGCACACAGACTAACGAAGCGGGAGGGCTTTATGGGTTCGCTAATGAGCAGTTCTTC.

The V and J genes are TRBV30 and TRBJ1-6; TRBD1 is a possible D gene (5 bases). The CDR3 is 17 residues long. The ends were cut back, 3 bases at V and 10 bases at J, with 25 bases in the middle. Germline V gene lookup returns CDR1 GTSNPN and CDR2 SVGIG (reference sequence). CDR3 region: CAWRRERGASFSSPLHF. CDR3 bases: TGTGCCTGGAGGAGAGAAAGAGGGGCCTCTTTTAGCTCACCCCTCCACTTT.

This clonotype qualifies as medium-sized. This sequence joins TRBV7-9 and TRBJ2-2; TRBD1 agrees at 9 bases. The germline V gene has CDR1 SEHNR and CDR2 FQNEAQ (reference sequence). The CDR3 covers 14 residues. Losses at the gene ends were 6 bases for V and 7 bases for J; bases not matched to a gene: 6. This CDR3 is CASRMTGGDGELFF. For the CDR3, the DNA is TGTGCCAGCAGAATGACAGGGGGTGACGGGGAGCTGTTTTTT.

This clonotype has at least ten counts. At one end the junction does not follow the germline gene, possibly because of a read error. V gene TRBV4-1 combines with J gene TRBJ1-5, with D possibly being TRBD1 (5 bases). The CDR3 runs to 17 residues. CDR1 is MGHRA and CDR2 is YSYEKL in the germline V gene. CDR3 amino acids: CASARGLGIYSDQPQHF. In DNA form, the CDR3 reads TGCGCCAGCGCGAGGGGTTTAGGGATCTATAGCGATCAGCCCCAGCATTTT.

The V call is TRBV9, the J call TRBJ2-5; a possible D gene is TRBD2 (5 bases). V lost 1 base and J 7 bases, leaving 11 bases between the germline ends. Germline V CDR1 and CDR2: SGDLS, YYNGEE. This CDR3 is 13 amino acids long. The CDR3 sequence is CASSVNMAGTQYF. CDR3 DNA: TGTGCCAGCAGCGTAAACATGGCGGGGACCCAGTACTTC.

V is TRBV5-1 and J is TRBJ2-7; 7 nucleotides agree with TRBD1. After removal of 4 bases from V and 0 bases from J, the junction contained 7 bases not matched to a gene. The length of the CDR3 is 15 residues. Germline assignment: CDR1 SGHRS and CDR2 YFSETQ. The CDR3: CASSRQGTTSYEQYF. The CDR3 DNA follows: TGCGCCAGCAGCCGACAGGGTACGACCTCCTACGAGCAGTACTTC. The variable domain in full, with the rest retrieved from reference TRBV5-1 and TRBJ2-7, is KAGVTQTPRYLIKTRGQQVTLSCSPISGHRSVSWYQQTPGQGLQFLFEYFSETQRNKGNFPGRFSGRQFSNSRSEMNVSTLELGDSALYLCASSRQGTTSYEQYFGPGTRLTVT.

The chain links TRBV19 to TRBJ1-4, with TRBD1 identical over 7 bases. Losses at the gene ends were 7 bases for V and 6 bases for J; bases not matched to a gene: 14. The CDR3 runs to 16 residues. Germline V lookup: CDR1 LNHDA, CDR2 SQIVND (reference sequence). Here the CDR3 reads CASTRTTGVEDEKLFF. The DNA for the CDR3 is TGTGCCAGTACCAGAACCACAGGGGTGGAGGATGAAAAACTGTTTTTT.

The V and J genes are TRBV9 and TRBJ2-6; weak D call: TRBD1 (5 bases). The V gene lost 0 bases and the J gene lost 3 bases, with 10 bases spanning the gap. Germline V gene sequence: CDR1 SGDLS, CDR2 YYNGEE. This CDR3 has 16 residues. The CDR3 region has the DNA TGTGCCAGCAGCGTAGTGCAGGGCCATGGGGCCAACGTCCTGACTTTC. This translates into CASSVVQGHGANVLTF.

V is TRBV20-1 and J is TRBJ2-7, with a tentative D call TRBD2 (5 bases). Per the germline V gene, CDR1 is DFQATT and CDR2 is SNEGSKA (reference sequence). Trimming shortened V by 0 bases and J by 4 bases, and 10 bases separated the two germline ends. CDR3 length equals 13 residues. CDR3 DNA: TGCAGTGCTAGAGACCTCCTAGCATACGAGCAGTACTTC. Translating it yields CSARDLLAYEQYF.

A remark on this clonotype: Its ends do not fully match the called genes, so a read error is possible. The chain recombines TRBV15 with TRBJ2-7; TRBD2 is a possible D gene (7 bases). CDR3 length: 15 residues. Germline loops: CDR1 LNHNV, CDR2 YYDKDF (reference sequence). This CDR3 is CATSSVGGAVYERYF. Written as DNA, the CDR3 is TGTGCCACCAGCAGCGTGGGGGGGGCCGTCTACGAGCGGTACTTC.